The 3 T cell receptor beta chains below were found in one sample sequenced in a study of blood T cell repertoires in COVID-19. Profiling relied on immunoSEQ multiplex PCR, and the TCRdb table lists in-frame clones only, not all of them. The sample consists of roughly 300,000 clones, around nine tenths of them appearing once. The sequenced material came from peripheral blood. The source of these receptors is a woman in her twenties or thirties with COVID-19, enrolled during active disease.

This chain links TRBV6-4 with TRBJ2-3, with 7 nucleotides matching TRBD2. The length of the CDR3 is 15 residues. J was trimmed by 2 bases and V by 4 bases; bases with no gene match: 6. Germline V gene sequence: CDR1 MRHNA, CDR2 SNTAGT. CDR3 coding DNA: TGTGCCAGCAGTGTGGGAGGGACCCCCACAGATACGCAGTATTTT. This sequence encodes CASSVGGTPTDTQYF.

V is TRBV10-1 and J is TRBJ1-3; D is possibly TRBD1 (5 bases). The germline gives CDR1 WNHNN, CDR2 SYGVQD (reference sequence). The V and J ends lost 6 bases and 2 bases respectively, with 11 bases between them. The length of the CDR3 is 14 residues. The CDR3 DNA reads TGCGCCAGCAGCGAGGGGCCTCCTGGAAACACCATATATTTT. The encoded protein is CASSEGPPGNTIYF.

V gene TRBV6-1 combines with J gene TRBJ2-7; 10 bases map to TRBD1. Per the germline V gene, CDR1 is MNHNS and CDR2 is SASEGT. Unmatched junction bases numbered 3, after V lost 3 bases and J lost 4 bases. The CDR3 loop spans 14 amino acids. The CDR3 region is CASSERQGAYEQYF. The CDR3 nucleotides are TGTGCCAGCAGTGAGAGACAGGGGGCGTACGAGCAGTACTTC.